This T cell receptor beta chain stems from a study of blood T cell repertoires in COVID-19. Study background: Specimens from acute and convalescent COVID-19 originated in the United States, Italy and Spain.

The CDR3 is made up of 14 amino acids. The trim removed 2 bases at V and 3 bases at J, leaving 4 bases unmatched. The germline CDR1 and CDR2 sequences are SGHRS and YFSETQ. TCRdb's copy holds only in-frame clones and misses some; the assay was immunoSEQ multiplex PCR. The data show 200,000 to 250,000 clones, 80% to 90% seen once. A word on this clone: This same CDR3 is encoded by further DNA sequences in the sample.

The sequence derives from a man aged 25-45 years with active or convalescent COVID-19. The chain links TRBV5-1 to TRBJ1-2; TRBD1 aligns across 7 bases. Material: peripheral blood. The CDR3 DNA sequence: TGCGCCAGCAGCTTAACAGGGGTCGACTATGGCTACACCTTC. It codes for CASSLTGVDYGYTF.